What follows is one T cell receptor (beta chain) and its context. No antigen is known for it. This specimen comes from a study of T cell responses to AZD1222 COVID-19 vaccine. Study-wide results and caveats: Repertoires were collected only later (after the peak T cell response had occurred).

V was pared by 4 bases and J by 2 bases, with 12 bases of the junction left unmatched. Germline V gene lookup returns CDR1 MNHEY and CDR2 SMNVEV (reference sequence). The CDR3 is 19 residues long. Method: immunoSEQ multiplex PCR; TCRdb's copy keeps in-frame clones and lacks some. The table has 130,000 or so clones, roughly nine tenths seen once. The material sequenced was peripheral blood, taken on day 0 of AZD1222 vaccination. The J gene is TRBJ1-6, the V gene TRBV27; TRBD1 aligns across 9 bases. This clonotype was sampled from an adult in good health. The CDR3 region has the DNA TGTGCCAGCAGTTATCTTACCGGGACAGGGAGCCCCTATAATTCACCCCTCCACTTT. Translated: CASSYLTGTGSPYNSPLHF.